Here is one TCR beta chain with its context. V lost 0 bases to trimming and J lost 7 bases, with 14 bases between them. Germline V gene sequence: CDR1 SGHDT, CDR2 YYEEEE. The CDR3 runs 14 residues. The data were taken from a study of T cells after yellow fever vaccination. Study-wide context: SMART-Seq v4 Ultra Low Input prepared libraries from low-cell fractions.

TCRdb independently ran MiXCR on the 5' RACE reads; one entry per CDR3 protein. The sample lists about 240,000 distinct CDR3 sequences; about 7.1% were seen once. The sample here was CD4+ T cells sorted from PBMCs, taken 15 days after the yellow fever booster vaccination. V is TRBV5-6 and J is TRBJ2-7; a possible D gene is TRBD2 (6 bases). This receptor was identified in a man aged 30 to 39 who received the YFV17D yellow fever vaccine. The CDR3 nucleotides are TGTGCCAGCAGCTTGGTGGGCGGGGCGGGGGAGCAGTACTTC. Amino acids: CASSLVGGAGEQYF.